Each of the 27 T cell receptor beta chains below was sequenced from the same sample in a study of shared clonotypes between healthy human individuals. Sequenced by immunoSEQ multiplex PCR; TCRdb stores in-frame clones only, minus some. This sample has about 600,000 clones, with more than 95% found just once. The sample comprised naive CD4+ T cells sorted from blood. Subset described: CD45RA+ positively selected. Source of these receptors: a woman aged 25 to 45 in good health.

The chain combines TRBV5-1 with TRBJ2-1, with 12 bases fitting TRBD1. Germline CDR1 and CDR2: SGHRS and YFSETQ. This CDR3 is built from 15 residues. V was pared by 0 bases and J by 7 bases, with 2 bases of the junction left unmatched. CDR3 sequence: CASSLAGQGANEQFF. The CDR3 DNA sequence: TGCGCCAGCAGCTTGGCGGGACAGGGGGCGAATGAGCAGTTCTTC.

The V call is TRBV2, the J call TRBJ2-1; D unclear. V was cut by 5 bases and J by 5 bases, with 4 bases left in between. From germline, CDR1 is SNHLY and CDR2 FYNNEI. The CDR3 is 11 amino acids. Written as DNA, the CDR3 is TGTGCCAGCAGTTCAAACAATGAGCAGTTCTTC. Protein product: CASSSNNEQFF.

Remarks on this clone: The missing conserved phenylalanine or tryptophan at the end of this CDR3 makes a read error likely. The DNA is left out, because the CDR3 cannot be placed on it with certainty; the CDR3 is given as TCRdb lists it. The genes are TRBV5-1 and TRBJ2-7; the tabulated D call, TRBD2, remains unverified against the DNA. The CDR3 spans 14 residues, counting both ends. Germline V gene data show CDR1 as SGHRS and CDR2 as YFSETQ. CDR3 protein: CASSSGLAFRPYPL.

The genes are TRBV29-1 and TRBJ2-1, with 8 positions matching TRBD2. The CDR3 is 16 amino acids. Germline values: CDR1 SQVTM, CDR2 ANQGSEA. Trimming took 3 bases from V and 10 from J; bases not matched to a gene: 17. The CDR3 DNA reads as TGCAGCGTTGAGGCTGCGGGAGGAGTTCAAGTCGGGGAGCAGTTCTTC. It specifies CSVEAAGGVQVGEQFF.

The chain employs TRBV11-1 and TRBJ1-1; maybe TRBD1 (5 bases). The CDR3 has 13 residues. Germline lookup yields CDR1 SGHAT and CDR2 FQDESV (reference sequence). V was clipped by 1 base and J by 4 bases, with 7 bases between them. The DNA for the CDR3 is TGTGCCAGCAGCTTAGTGGGGGGCACTGAAGCTTTCTTT. Translating it yields CASSLVGGTEAFF.

The chain uses TRBV2 and TRBJ1-4; D unclear. This CDR3 has 11 amino acids. CDR1 is SNHLY, CDR2 FYNNEI, per germline. Trimming took off 4 bases at V and 11 bases at J, with 8 bases between the two ends. The CDR3 DNA reads as TGTGCCAGCAGTGGCCGGGGTAAACTGTTTTTT. Translating it yields CASSGRGKLFF.

This chain uses TRBV5-1 with TRBJ2-7; no firm D call. Between the trimmed V and J ends, which lost 3 bases and 1 base, there was a span of 23 bases. Germline V CDR1 and CDR2: SGHRS, YFSETQ. The CDR3 consists of 18 residues. The CDR3 coding sequence is TGCGCCAGCAGCTCCGTTAAGCGAACCGGACGGCAGTCCTACGAGCAGTACTTC. It encodes CASSSVKRTGRQSYEQYF. The full variable domain, its missing parts supplied by reference TRBV5-1 and TRBJ2-7, is KAGVTQTPRYLIKTRGQQVTLSCSPISGHRSVSWYQQTPGQGLQFLFEYFSETQRNKGNFPGRFSGRQFSNSRSEMNVSTLELGDSALYLCASSSVKRTGRQSYEQYFGPGTRLTVT.

J is TRBJ2-1 and V is TRBV10-3, with TRBD2 matching 11 bases. The CDR3 has 18 amino acids. The V segment lost 8 bases and the J segment 5 bases; nucleotides outside the gene matches: 17. The V gene's germline CDR1 is ENHRY and CDR2 SYGVKD. The DNA of the CDR3 is TGTGCCATCTCCCGGGCTAGCGGGAGGAATCCCTACGACAATGAGCAGTTCTTC. It yields the protein CAISRASGRNPYDNEQFF.

The V gene is TRBV6-5, the J gene TRBJ2-3; TRBD1 might be the D (5 bases). Trimming shortened V by 6 bases and J by 3 bases, and 13 bases separated the two germline ends. Germline CDR1 and CDR2: MNHEY and SVGAGI. The CDR3 is 14 amino acids. The CDR3 bases are TGTGCCAGCAGGCGCGAAAGGGGTACAGATACGCAGTATTTT. Its translation is CASRRERGTDTQYF.

This chain connects TRBV11-2 to TRBJ2-3; TRBD2 might be the D (5 bases). CDR1 and CDR2 from the germline V gene are SGHAT and FQNNGV. There are 15 residues in the CDR3. V lost 1 base and J 3 bases, leaving 11 bases between the germline ends. The CDR3 loop reads CASSLALALTDTQYF. The CDR3 DNA is TGTGCCAGCAGCTTAGCCCTAGCTTTAACAGATACGCAGTATTTT.

The rearrangement uses TRBV5-5 and TRBJ2-1; 8 positions match TRBD2. Germline CDR1 reads SGHKS; CDR2 reads YYEKEE (reference sequence). The CDR3 contains 16 residues. Trimming cost V 5 bases and J 3 bases; bases outside gene matches: 10. CDR3 sequence: CASSLLAAPNYNEQFF. CDR3 DNA: TGTGCCAGCAGTTTACTAGCGGCCCCTAACTACAATGAGCAGTTCTTC.

This chain joins TRBV7-9 and TRBJ2-7, with D hard to call. The CDR3 contains 13 residues. CDR1 and CDR2 (germline): SEHNR, FQNEAQ (reference sequence). V lost 3 bases to trimming and J lost 0 bases, with 6 bases between them. The CDR3 DNA reads TGTGCCAGCAGCTTTTTAAACTCCTACGAGCAGTACTTC. It encodes CASSFLNSYEQYF.

The gene calls are TRBV6-1 and TRBJ1-1; D gene ambiguous. This CDR3 is built from 13 residues. The V end was cut by 2 bases, the J end by 1 base, with 5 bases between. Germline values: CDR1 MNHNS, CDR2 SASEGT. CDR3 sequence reads: CASSEYRNTEAFF. The CDR3 coding sequence is TGTGCCAGCAGTGAATACAGGAACACTGAAGCTTTCTTT.

The chain joins TRBV7-9 to TRBJ2-5; D is undetermined. The tail of the sequence fits TRBJ2-7 better, so the J call may be wrong. The CDR3 sequence is 13 residues long. Looked up from germline, CDR1 is SEHNR and CDR2 is FQNEAQ (reference sequence). The CDR3, as DNA: TGTGCCAGCAGCTTCTCTGGTTTGGACGAGCAGTACTTC. The encoded protein is CASSFSGLDEQYF.

The genes are TRBV5-1 and TRBJ2-1; 10 bases are a match to TRBD1. CDR3 length: 15 residues. Germline CDR1 reads SGHRS; CDR2 reads YFSETQ. With 4 bases clipped from V and 5 bases from J, the junction kept 6 bases outside the gene matches. The CDR3 DNA is TGCGCCAGCAGCGGCCGGGACAGGGGTAACAATGAGCAGTTCTTC. Amino acids: CASSGRDRGNNEQFF.

The genes are TRBV5-1 and TRBJ1-3; D remains ambiguous. Between the trimmed V and J ends, which lost 0 bases and 1 base, there was a span of 11 bases. CDR3 length: 16 residues. Per the germline V gene, CDR1 is SGHRS and CDR2 is YFSETQ. CDR3 region: CASSLGLGMSGNTIYF. The CDR3 coding sequence is TGCGCCAGCAGCTTGGGGCTGGGGATGTCTGGAAACACCATATATTTT.

This rearrangement joins TRBV6-1 to TRBJ2-7; TRBD2 aligns across 12 bases. The CDR3 length is 13 residues. The trim removed 6 bases at V and 12 bases at J, leaving 9 bases unmatched. In germline, CDR1 is MNHNS, CDR2 SASEGT. Here the CDR3 reads CASRLTSGSFGYF. CDR3 coding DNA: TGTGCCAGCAGACTGACTAGCGGGAGTTTCGGGTACTTC.

The rearrangement links TRBV11-2 to TRBJ2-7, with 8 bases aligning to TRBD2. With V trimmed by 5 bases and J by 3 bases, 12 bases remained unmatched. CDR3 size: 16 residues. Per the germline V gene, CDR1 is SGHAT and CDR2 is FQNNGV. As DNA, the CDR3 is TGTGCCAGCAGCCCCTCGCCCCGGGGGGGGATCTACGAGCAGTACTTC. Protein: CASSPSPRGGIYEQYF.

This rearrangement joins TRBV15 to TRBJ1-4, with 11 bases aligning to TRBD1. The CDR3 covers 15 residues. Germline V CDR1 and CDR2: LNHNV, YYDKDF (reference sequence). The V gene end was trimmed by 4 bases and the J gene end by 7 bases; junction bases not matched to a gene: 5. CDR3 bases: TGTGCCACCAGCAAGGGACAGGGGGGCCTTGAAAAACTGTTTTTT. It encodes CATSKGQGGLEKLFF.

The chain employs TRBV4-2 and TRBJ2-3; 10 bases align to TRBD2. This CDR3 spans 17 amino acids. V was pared by 0 bases and J by 5 bases, with 8 bases of the junction left unmatched. CDR1 LGHNA and CDR2 YNFKEQ come from the germline V gene. This CDR3 is CASSQDPSGSSKDTQYF. CDR3 nucleotides: TGTGCCAGCAGCCAAGATCCTAGCGGGAGTTCGAAAGATACGCAGTATTTT.

V and J are TRBV6-1 and TRBJ2-1; 7 bases match TRBD2. Trimming cost V 9 bases and J 8 bases; bases outside gene matches: 7. The CDR3 extends over 12 amino acids. The germline V gene has CDR1 MNHNS and CDR2 SASEGT. CDR3 sequence (DNA): TGTGCCAGTATAAGGACTAGACATGAGCAGTTCTTC. Translated: CASIRTRHEQFF.

The chain joins TRBV2 to TRBJ2-1, with 7 nucleotides matching TRBD1. The CDR3 has 15 amino acids. Germline V gene sequence: CDR1 SNHLY, CDR2 FYNNEI. Trimming took 1 base from V and 3 from J; bases not matched to a gene: 3. The CDR3 bases are TGTGCCAGCAGTGAAGTACGGACAGGCTACAATGAGCAGTTCTTC. Its translation: CASSEVRTGYNEQFF.

The rearrangement uses TRBV30 and TRBJ2-3; TRBD1 matches 8 bases. CDR3 length equals 14 residues. CDR1 and CDR2 from the germline V gene are GTSNPN and SVGIG (reference sequence). V trimming: 2 bases; J trimming: 2 bases; junction bases outside the gene matches: 3. CDR3 coding DNA: TGTGCCTGGAGTAACAGGGGGGACACAGATACGCAGTATTTT. This gives the protein CAWSNRGDTDTQYF.

The chain uses TRBV28 and TRBJ2-1; perhaps TRBD1 as D (5 bases). Trimming shortened V by 6 bases and J by 10 bases, and 19 bases separated the two germline ends. This CDR3 has 14 residues. CDR1 and CDR2 from the germline V gene are MDHEN and SYDVKM. CDR3 sequence: CASRSVQELSEQFF. DNA for the CDR3: TGTGCCAGCAGGTCGGTACAGGAGCTTTCGGAGCAGTTCTTC.

This chain joins TRBV19 and TRBJ2-1; 12 bases are shared with TRBD2. Germline V gives CDR1 LNHDA, CDR2 SQIVND (reference sequence). Trimming at V came to 7 bases and at J to 1 base, leaving 11 bases not matched to a gene. The CDR3 totals 18 residues. In DNA, the CDR3 is TGTGCCAGTACCCCGACTAGCGGGAGAAGGAAGTCCTACAATGAGCAGTTCTTC. This sequence encodes CASTPTSGRRKSYNEQFF. The entire variable domain, with the rest obtained from reference TRBV19 and TRBJ2-1, is as follows: DGGITQSPKYLFRKEGQNVTLSCEQNLNHDAMYWYRQDPGQGLRLIYYSQIVNDFQKGDIAEGYSVSREKKESFPLTVTSAQKNPTAFYLCASTPTSGRRKSYNEQFFGPGTRLTVL.

The gene calls are TRBV5-4 and TRBJ1-2; D gene uncertain. The CDR3 totals 15 residues. Germline V gene sequence: CDR1 SGHNT, CDR2 YYREEE (reference sequence). Trimming stripped 0 bases from V and 8 bases from J, with 17 bases between. CDR3 sequence: CASSLAPELGGGYTF. CDR3 coding DNA: TGTGCCAGCAGCTTGGCACCGGAACTGGGTGGCGGCTACACCTTC.

J is TRBJ2-3 and V is TRBV9; 12 nucleotides line up with TRBD2. CDR3 length equals 17 residues. V trimming: 3 bases; J trimming: 6 bases; junction bases outside the gene matches: 11. Germline values: CDR1 SGDLS, CDR2 YYNGEE. The CDR3 region has the DNA TGTGCCAGCAGCGCCGCCCCGACTAGCGGGAGTTTTGATACGCAGTATTTT. It specifies CASSAAPTSGSFDTQYF. Combining the CDR3 with reference TRBV9 and TRBJ2-3 gives the whole variable domain DSGVTQTPKHLITATGQRVTLRCSPRSGDLSVYWYQQSLDQGLQFLIQYYNGEERAKGNILERFSAQQFPDLHSELNLSSLELGDSALYFCASSAAPTSGSFDTQYFGPGTRLTVL.